These T cell receptor beta chains were read from a single sample in a study of vaccination and CD4 T cells after COVID-19. Antigens of these TCRs are unknown. In TCRdb, the PCR reads were re-called with MiXCR into one record per CDR3 protein. Of roughly 4,500 distinct CDR3 sequences in the sample, approximately 64% were seen once. Specimen: CD4+ T cells from blood, cultured in vitro. These receptors were collected from a human donor in good health. The CDR3 runs from the conserved cysteine through the conserved F or W. D genes are given only for firm matches. Rows may omit the clone size; those that give it use once, few, many or a size class.

TRBV2	TRBJ2-5	NA	NA	CASNLPAVGGMDSQETQYF	TGTGCCAGCAACCTCCCGGCCGTAGGCGGGATGGATAGTCAAGAGACCCAGTACTTC
TRBV15	TRBJ1-6	NA	TRBD1	CATSRRQGNNSPLHF	TGTGCCACCAGCAGACGACAGGGAAATAATTCACCCCTCCACTTT
TRBV30	TRBJ1-1	NA	NA	CAWRANSNTEAFF	TGTGCCTGGAGAGCCAACTCGAACACTGAAGCTTTCTTT
TRBV20-1	TRBJ1-2	NA	NA	CSARYYGYTF	TGCAGTGCCCGGTACTATGGCTACACCTTC
TRBV2	TRBJ1-5	NA	NA	CASSGRISNQPQHF	TGTGCCAGCAGTGGACGGATTAGCAATCAGCCCCAGCATTTT
TRBV7-9	TRBJ1-2	NA	NA	CASSGSGSGYGYTF	TGTGCCAGCAGTGGTTCTGGCTCGGGCTATGGCTACACCTTC
TRBV6-2/TRBV6-3	TRBJ1-5	NA	NA	CASGQGAFRRGGNQPQHF	TGTGCCAGCGGTCAGGGAGCCTTCCGGAGGGGCGGCAATCAGCCCCAGCATTTT
TRBV20-1	TRBJ1-6	NA	NA	CSASRGAGGTSPLHF	TGCAGTGCTAGCCGGGGGGCAGGCGGAACTTCACCCCTCCACTTT
TRBV20-1	TRBJ1-6	NA	NA	CSASTGFHNSPLHF	TGCAGTGCTAGCACAGGGTTCCATAATTCACCCCTCCACTTT
TRBV6-2/TRBV6-3	TRBJ2-5	NA	TRBD2	CASSLAGRETQYF	TGTGCCAGCAGTCTAGCGGGAAGAGAGACCCAGTACTTC
TRBV6-1	TRBJ1-5	once	NA	CASSEGYGNQPQHF	TGTGCCAGCAGTGAAGGCTACGGCAATCAGCCCCAGCATTTT
TRBV5-6	TRBJ2-3	NA	NA	CASNSVAGASTDTQYF	TGTGCCAGCAACTCCGTGGCGGGGGCTAGCACAGATACGCAGTATTTT
TRBV20-1	TRBJ2-2	NA	NA	CSALGRDKPKTGELFF	TGCAGTGCTTTGGGCAGGGACAAGCCTAAAACCGGGGAGCTGTTTTTT
TRBV18	TRBJ1-2	NA	TRBD1	CASSRGGGGYTF	TGTGCCAGCTCACGTGGAGGGGGCGGCTACACCTTC
TRBV20-1	TRBJ1-1	NA	NA	CSGVRPANTEAFF	TGCAGTGGGGTAAGGCCGGCGAACACTGAAGCTTTCTTT
TRBV2	TRBJ2-2	NA	NA	CATRPGLNTGELFF	TGTGCCACCAGACCGGGACTTAACACCGGGGAGCTGTTTTTT
TRBV28	TRBJ1-2	NA	NA	CASRSTAPNYGYTF	TGTGCCAGCCGATCAACAGCACCTAACTATGGCTACACCTTC
TRBV7-8	TRBJ1-5	NA	NA	CASSLADSNQPQHF	TGTGCCAGCAGCTTAGCCGACAGTAATCAGCCCCAGCATTTT
TRBV20-1	TRBJ1-3	few	NA	CSAREVGSGNTIYF	TGCAGTGCTAGGGAGGTGGGCTCTGGAAACACCATATATTTT
TRBV7-6	TRBJ2-5	few	TRBD2	CASSRAGTSGRQETQYF	TGTGCCAGCAGCCGAGCCGGGACTAGCGGGAGACAAGAGACCCAGTACTTC
TRBV18	TRBJ1-2	NA	TRBD1	CASSPRTGGIDYGYTF	TGTGCCAGCTCACCACGGACAGGGGGCATTGACTATGGCTACACCTTC
TRBV7-9	TRBJ2-7	NA	TRBD1	CASSTRTGDSYEQYF	TGTGCCAGCAGCACCCGGACAGGGGACTCCTACGAGCAGTACTTC